This note documents a single TCR beta chain sequence. No cognate antigen has been identified for it. Base qualities are missing; no much larger clone stands one base away. The CDR3 spans 15 residues, from the cysteine through the phenylalanine. The only DNA kept is the CDR3, 45 bases in frame from the first base. CDR1 and CDR2, looked up from the germline V gene, are SGDLS and YYNGEE. Between the V and J ends, shortened by 2 bases and 1 base respectively, the junction contains 10 bases. This sample is drawn from a study of T cells in Graves' hyperthyroidism and ophthalmopathy (dated by TCRdb to the late 2010s). In terms of the full investigation: Peripheral blood samples were taken at the time of initial diagnosis, prior to any treatment. To identify distinguishing TCR V-J signatures, a discovery cohort of about 95 patients was used, comprising fewer than 45 with Graves' ophthalmopathy and some 60 with stable Graves' hyperthyroidism. Prospective prediction of ophthalmopathy was tested in an independent validation cohort consisting of 18 to 20 hyperthyroidism patients and about 17 patients who later progressed to ophthalmopathy. The approximately 98 discovery patients were randomly divided into training and test sets at a 7:3 ratio. In more than 5 Graves' hyperthyroidism patients, the study also compared T-cell repertoires from thyroid tissue with T-cell repertoires from blood. After blood sampling, hyperthyroidism patients were treated with methimazole at a starting dose of 30 mg daily, and ophthalmopathy patients were treated with high-dose intravenous methylprednisolone. TCR Vbeta CDR3 sequencing of approximately 140 peripheral blood samples (roughly 41 ophthalmopathy, approximately 80 hyperthyroidism and approximately 17 progressor patients) is reported in the paper. The study at large found these results: No statistical method was used to fix the sample size in advance, and group allocation was not hidden from the investigators. In validation, the model predicted progression to ophthalmopathy with approximately 71% sensitivity and 72% to 85% specificity, a median of about 6 months before onset. Most expanded thyroid clonotypes (frequency above 0.001) were also detected in blood, a finding suggesting that blood repertoires may reflect thyroid immune responses. A 13 V-J signature model separated ophthalmopathy from stable hyperthyroidism, with roughly 88% sensitivity and 81.08% specificity in cross-validation and 80%/75% in testing.

The hyperthyroidism patients were between 18 and 65 years old and newly diagnosed, with a disease duration of less than 2 months. Exclusion was applied to patients with uncontrolled infections, other autoimmune diseases, pregnancy or lactation. Diagnoses were based on clinical symptoms, serum thyroxine and TRAb, thyroid ultrasound and orbital computed tomography. Blood from progressor patients was collected at the time of first diagnosis with hyperthyroidism, before any ophthalmopathy symptoms had appeared. PBMCs were isolated from 8 to 10 ml of fresh peripheral blood by Ficoll-Paque density gradient centrifugation. Progressor patients were initially diagnosed with Graves' hyperthyroidism and developed ophthalmopathy during follow-up. Total RNA was extracted with Trizol reagent, and quality was checked on an Agilent 2100 Bioanalyzer. Amplification of TCR beta CDR3 regions was carried out from RNA transcripts. A first-round RT-PCR of the TCR CDR3 used the HTBI primer set with the Qiagen OneStep RT-PCR kit. The libraries were constructed in a second round of multiplex PCR and then size-selected and purified. Libraries were sequenced paired-end with 100 bp reads on an Illumina HiSeq2000. Concerning the study's data processing: SOAPnuke was used to process the raw data, removing reads that contained adapters or uncalled bases, had a mean Phred below 15, or lacked an exact match to the constant primer or identifier. High-quality paired reads were merged using COPE v1.2.5, and each unique nucleotide sequence was defined as a clonotype. MiTCR v1.1 was used to align clonotypes to the IMGT TRBV, TRBD and TRBJ reference segments. Analysis was restricted to V-J combinations with a frequency above 0.0001, which covered approximately 99% of repertoires. A TCS score was defined as the ratio between F50 (clonal expansion) and ExV (chaos), using BLOSUM62-based TCRdist between CDR3 peptides within each V-J. Welch's t-statistics and random forest reduced roughly 540 V-J features to 13, which were used in a naive Bayes classifier (R e1071). TCRdb reanalyzed the raw reads on its own, using fastp at Q25 for trimming and MiXCR for clone calling, and kept in-frame beta chains. Rows are combined by CDR3 protein, so each entry shows the most common genes and DNA. TCRdb assigned the V and J calls; the authors' analysis was not used. This sample gives under 300,000 distinct CDR3 sequences in total; more than 14% of them show up just once. The ten top clones hold about 14% of the sample.

Sample: blood. The sequence came from a woman between 40 and 55 years old with Graves' hyperthyroidism that later progressed to Graves' ophthalmopathy. Here the chain combines TRBV9 and TRBJ2-1; possibly the D gene is TRBD1, per 6 matching bases. The nucleotides read TGTGCCAGCAGCGTCCTCACAGGGTCCTACAATGAGCAGTTCTTC. Its protein product is CASSVLTGSYNEQFF.